This record covers a single T cell receptor (beta chain). Its cognate antigen is unknown. Losses at the gene ends were 1 base for V and 1 base for J; bases not matched to a gene: 5. Looked up from germline, CDR1 is SGHTA and CDR2 is FQGNSA. This CDR3 region has 17 residues. The data were obtained in a study of vaccination effects on CD4 cells after COVID-19. Expansion with viral peptide pools was applied to antigen-specific CD4+ T cells by the ViraFEST assay prior to sequencing. Researchers isolated CD4+ T cells once less than twelve days of culture had elapsed. All study participants received two doses of BNT162b2 or mRNA-1273 vaccine. Clones were read by immunoSEQ multiplex PCR, and TCRdb kept only the in-frame ones, dropping some. The data show some 74,000 clones, 75% to 85% seen once.

The sequencing used CD4+ T cells from PBMCs cultured with HCoV-229E spike peptides, collected after COVID-19 vaccination. V is TRBV7-2 and J is TRBJ2-5; TRBD1 matches 11 bases. The receptor's source is a human donor who received a COVID-19 vaccine. In DNA form, the CDR3 reads TGTGCCAGCAGCTTAGTAGGACAGGGGGCGCGCCAAGAGACCCAGTACTTC. Protein sequence: CASSLVGQGARQETQYF.